Listed below are T cell receptor beta chains from one sample, sequenced in a study of early T cells in non-severe SARS-CoV-2 infection. TCRdb reanalysed the 5' RACE reads using MiXCR and keeps one entry per CDR3 protein. The sample has tens of thousands of distinct CDR3 sequences, approximately 4.4% seen once. Sequencing was done on a sample of whole blood. Every receptor here comes from an adult who was a healthcare worker with PCR-confirmed SARS-CoV-2 infection or an uninfected control (not recorded which). Both conserved end residues are part of each CDR3. A D gene is named only where the DNA matches it firmly. The listing skips clone size in some rows; elsewhere it reads once, few, many or a size class.

J	size	D	V	length	DNA	CDR3
TRBJ2-7	-	TRBD1	TRBV6-1	14	TGTGCCAGCATGGACAGGGGGTCAGCCTACGAGCAGTACTTC	CASMDRGSAYEQYF
TRBJ2-3	-	-	TRBV3-1	14	TGTGCCAGCAGCCAAGGGGCGGTTACAGATACGCAGTATTTT	CASSQGAVTDTQYF
TRBJ2-1	medium-sized	TRBD2	TRBV7-3	15	TGTGCCAGCAGCTTAAAAGCGGGGGCTGCCAATGAGCAGTTCTTC	CASSLKAGAANEQFF
TRBJ2-3	many	-	TRBV4-2	14	TGTGCCAGCAGCCAAGGTCGCAACACAGATACGCAGTATTTT	CASSQGRNTDTQYF
TRBJ2-3	many	-	TRBV14	13	TGTGCCAGCTCCCCGGGGAACACAGATACGCAGTATTTT	CASSPGNTDTQYF
TRBJ2-1	many	TRBD2	TRBV5-1	17	TGCGCCAGCAGCTCGGCGGGGGGTATTTACTCCTACAATGAGCAGTTCTTC	CASSSAGGIYSYNEQFF
TRBJ1-2	once	-	TRBV7-8	13	TGTGCCAGCAGCTTAGCGGGGTTGAGTGGCTACACCTTC	CASSLAGLSGYTF
TRBJ1-4	-	TRBD1	TRBV3-1	14	TGTGCCAGCAGCCAAGACAGGGGGCTTGAAAAACTGTTTTTT	CASSQDRGLEKLFF
TRBJ1-2	few	TRBD1	TRBV9	15	TGTGCCAGCAGCCCCGGACAGGGCCGAGTCTCTGGCTACACCTTC	CASSPGQGRVSGYTF
TRBJ1-1	many	TRBD1	TRBV7-2	15	TGTGCCAGCAGCCCCAGTCCCGGGACAGGGACTGAAGCTTTCTTT	CASSPSPGTGTEAFF
TRBJ1-2	-	-	TRBV6-6	14	TGTGCCAGCAGTTACTCCCCAAGGGGAGATGGCTACACCTTC	CASSYSPRGDGYTF
TRBJ2-3	many	-	TRBV3-1	15	TGTGCCAGCAGCCAAGAGGGGGATAGCACAGATACGCAGTATTTT	CASSQEGDSTDTQYF
TRBJ2-1	large	TRBD2	TRBV6-4	15	TGTGCCAGCAGTCAACAAGCGGGAGAGTACAATGAGCAGTTCTTC	CASSQQAGEYNEQFF
TRBJ1-1	few	-	TRBV7-2	13	TGTGCCAGCAGCTTCATGGGTGAGACTGAAGCTTTCTTT	CASSFMGETEAFF
TRBJ1-1	-	-	TRBV7-9	13	TGTGCCAGCAGCTTAGGCCAGGGGCTTGAAGCTTTCTTT	CASSLGQGLEAFF
TRBJ1-2	many	-	TRBV7-8	16	TGTGCCAGCAGCTTAGAAGGGGCAGGAGTAAGCTATGGCTACACCTTC	CASSLEGAGVSYGYTF
TRBJ2-5	few	-	TRBV3-1	16	TGTGCCAGCAGCCAAGGGGCGGGCCACCGGCAGGAGACCCAGTACTTC	CASSQGAGHRQETQYF
TRBJ2-3	few	-	TRBV20-1	14	TGCAGTGCTAGAGTATTAGATGCCGGAGATACGCAGTATTTT	CSARVLDAGDTQYF
TRBJ1-3	few	-	TRBV11-2	15	TGTGCCAGCAGCTTAGACCGGACAGTTGGAAACACCATATATTTT	CASSLDRTVGNTIYF
TRBJ2-6	-	-	TRBV27	13	TGTGCCACCCAACGAGTGGGGGCCAACGTCCTGACTTTC	CATQRVGANVLTF
TRBJ1-3	many	TRBD1	TRBV6-5	18	TGTGCCAGCAGTTATCGCTCCTGGACAGGGTCCTCTGGAAACACCATATATTTT	CASSYRSWTGSSGNTIYF
TRBJ2-1	few	-	TRBV7-2	17	TGTGCCAGCAGCCCTAGGAGGACCCGGGCCTCCTACAATGAGCAGTTCTTC	CASSPRRTRASYNEQFF
TRBJ2-5	many	-	TRBV7-8	15	TGTGCCAGCAGCTTAGCCCATGACCTGGGGGAGACCCAGTACTTC	CASSLAHDLGETQYF
TRBJ2-2	many	-	TRBV7-3	13	TGTGCCAGCAGCGCAGGGTCCAGCGGGGAGCTGTTTTTT	CASSAGSSGELFF
TRBJ1-1	many	-	TRBV5-1	15	TGCGCCAGCAGCTATCGGGACCTCCTGGGGACTGAAGCTTTCTTT	CASSYRDLLGTEAFF
TRBJ1-5	-	-	TRBV7-9	16	TGTGCCAGCAGCTTATGGAGGGATACAGGGAATCAGCCCCAGCATTTT	CASSLWRDTGNQPQHF
TRBJ1-2	-	TRBD1	TRBV20-1	12	TGCAGTGCTTTGACAGGGGCGGATGGCTACACCTTC	CSALTGADGYTF
TRBJ2-3	-	-	TRBV7-3	13	TGTGCCAGCAGCTTACTGGGCACAGATACGCAGTATTTT	CASSLLGTDTQYF
TRBJ1-4	medium-sized	-	TRBV6-1	15	TGTGCCAGCAGTAACGGGGAGGGTGGGTATGAAAAACTGTTTTTT	CASSNGEGGYEKLFF
TRBJ2-3	many	TRBD1	TRBV12-3/TRBV12-4	14	TGTGCCAGAGGGGGGGACAGGGTCACAGATACGCAGTATTTT	CARGGDRVTDTQYF
TRBJ1-2	many	-	TRBV9	12	TGTGCCAGCAACAATGAAGCACGGGGCTACACCTTC	CASNNEARGYTF
TRBJ2-7	many	TRBD1	TRBV6-5	14	TGTGCCAGCGCCCCGGGACAGCCGACCTACGAACAGTACTTC	CASAPGQPTYEQYF
TRBJ1-4	few	TRBD1	TRBV5-6	17	TGTGCCAGCAGCTCCCCCGGGACAGGGCTTGGAGGAGAAAAACTGTTTTTT	CASSSPGTGLGGEKLFF
TRBJ2-3	-	-	TRBV7-3	14	TGTGCCAGCAGCTTAGTGGCAGGGGCAGATACGCAGTATTTT	CASSLVAGADTQYF
TRBJ1-3	few	-	TRBV7-2	16	TGTGCCAGCAGCTTAGAACAGGTGCTCTCTGGAAACACCATATATTTT	CASSLEQVLSGNTIYF
TRBJ2-2	many	TRBD2	TRBV6-5	15	TGTGCCAGCAGGACTAGCGGGGAAAACACCGGGGAGCTGTTTTTT	CASRTSGENTGELFF
TRBJ1-4	many	-	TRBV7-2	15	TGTGCCAGCAGCTTAGGGCAGGGGATAACTGAAAAACTGTTTTTT	CASSLGQGITEKLFF
TRBJ2-2	many	-	TRBV6-5	17	TGTGCCAGCAGTTACTTTCCAGGGGATCGCCGGGCAGGGGAGCTGTTTTTT	CASSYFPGDRRAGELFF
TRBJ2-3	many	-	TRBV7-6	17	TGTGCCAGCAGCTCCTTCCTCGGGGGTCCGACTCTGGATACGCAGTATTTT	CASSSFLGGPTLDTQYF
TRBJ1-6	few	-	TRBV24-1	13	TGTGCCACCAGTCGGGACGAAAATTCACCCCTCCACTTT	CATSRDENSPLHF
TRBJ2-1	few	-	TRBV7-2	16	TGTGCCAGCAGCGCACGGGGGTTCTTGGGCTTTAATGAGCAGTTCTTC	CASSARGFLGFNEQFF
TRBJ2-7	medium-sized	TRBD1	TRBV12-3/TRBV12-4	15	TGTGCCAGCAGTCCCCTTAGGACAGGCGATTACGAGCAGTACTTC	CASSPLRTGDYEQYF
TRBJ2-1	-	TRBD1	TRBV9	16	TGTGCCAGCAGCGTAGAAGTGGATGACAGGGTCAATGAGCAGTTCTTC	CASSVEVDDRVNEQFF
TRBJ1-5	many	-	TRBV30	13	TGTGCCTGTAGGCAAGATCAGGGGCAGCCCCAGCATTTT	CACRQDQGQPQHF
TRBJ1-5	-	-	TRBV19	16	TGTGCCAGTAGTCCCAGGGGAGGGTCGAGCAATCAGCCCCAGCATTTT	CASSPRGGSSNQPQHF
TRBJ2-2	many	-	TRBV7-3	16	TGTGCCAGCAGCTTAATCCCGGCCCAGAACACCGGGGAGCTGTTTTTT	CASSLIPAQNTGELFF
TRBJ2-2	-	TRBD2	TRBV12-3/TRBV12-4	19	TGTGCCAGCAGTTTCCGTAGCGGGGGCCTACCTAGGAACACCGGGGAGCTGTTTTTT	CASSFRSGGLPRNTGELFF
TRBJ2-2	many	TRBD1	TRBV11-2	14	TGTGCCAGCAGCTACACAGGGGGCACCGGGGAGCTGTTTTTT	CASSYTGGTGELFF
TRBJ1-2	many	-	TRBV18	15	TGTGCCAGCTCACCAGGAACCCAGACCCGCTATGGCTACACCTTC	CASSPGTQTRYGYTF